A selection of T cell receptor beta chains follows, all from one sample in a study of T cell responses to AZD1222 COVID-19 vaccine. Profiling relied on immunoSEQ multiplex PCR, and the TCRdb table lists in-frame clones only, not all of them. Of around 160,000 clones detected, around 88% appear once; the ten largest clones hold around 15%. Sequencing was performed on peripheral blood, taken on day 0 of AZD1222 vaccination. The receptors were sampled from an adult in good health. The CDR3 runs from the conserved cysteine through the conserved F or W. The order of the fields is V gene, clone size, D gene, J gene, CDR3 DNA, CDR3 protein. The D gene is left open where the match is weak. Rows give clone size only sometimes, using once, few, many, or a class for an expanded clone.

v_gene: TRBV7-2; abundance: .; d_gene: .; j_gene: TRBJ2-2; CDR3nt: TGTGCCAGCAGCTCTACTGGGGCGGCCACCGGGGAGCTGTTTTTT; CDR3aa: CASSSTGAATGELFF
v_gene: TRBV30; abundance: .; d_gene: .; j_gene: TRBJ2-7; CDR3nt: TGTGCCTGGAGTATACTAGGTCGGAGGTCCTACGAGCAGTACTTC; CDR3aa: CAWSILGRRSYEQYF
v_gene: TRBV19; abundance: .; d_gene: .; j_gene: TRBJ2-5; CDR3nt: TGTGCCAGTAGCCAGACAAATCATGAGACCCAGTACTTC; CDR3aa: CASSQTNHETQYF
v_gene: TRBV28; abundance: .; d_gene: .; j_gene: TRBJ1-1; CDR3nt: TGTGCCAGCAGGAGCGGAATGAACACTGAAGCTTTCTTT; CDR3aa: CASRSGMNTEAFF
v_gene: TRBV6-5; abundance: .; d_gene: .; j_gene: TRBJ1-2; CDR3nt: TGTGCCAGCAGTTACGATGGCAACTATGGCTACACCTTC; CDR3aa: CASSYDGNYGYTF
v_gene: TRBV2; abundance: .; d_gene: .; j_gene: TRBJ2-1; CDR3nt: TGTGCCAGCAGTGAAGTCCCCCGGGAAGCTTACAATGAGCAGTTCTTC; CDR3aa: CASSEVPREAYNEQFF
v_gene: TRBV19; abundance: .; d_gene: TRBD1; j_gene: TRBJ1-3; CDR3nt: TGTGCCAGTAGCCCGGACAGGGCTGGAAACACCATATATTTT; CDR3aa: CASSPDRAGNTIYF
v_gene: TRBV5-1; abundance: once; d_gene: .; j_gene: TRBJ1-1; CDR3nt: TGCGCCAGCAGCTTGGAGGCGAGGGACGGAGCTTTCTTT; CDR3aa: CASSLEARDGAFF
v_gene: TRBV10-1; abundance: few; d_gene: TRBD1; j_gene: TRBJ1-2; CDR3nt: TGCGCCACCCTCCTCGATCGGGGCGGACAGGTAAACTATGGCTACACCTTC; CDR3aa: CATLLDRGGQVNYGYTF
v_gene: TRBV4-2; abundance: .; d_gene: TRBD1; j_gene: TRBJ1-6; CDR3nt: TGTGCCAGCAGCCAAGCCCAGGGGGCCAGTTCACCCCTCCACTTT; CDR3aa: CASSQAQGASSPLHF
v_gene: TRBV27; abundance: .; d_gene: .; j_gene: TRBJ2-7; CDR3nt: TGTGCCAGCAAGACCCTGGGGCAGAACTACGAGCAGTACTTC; CDR3aa: CASKTLGQNYEQYF
v_gene: TRBV7-3; abundance: .; d_gene: .; j_gene: TRBJ2-3; CDR3nt: TGTGCCAGCAGCCCTTCTGGGGGTTCGTTCACAGATACGCAGTATTTT; CDR3aa: CASSPSGGSFTDTQYF
v_gene: TRBV2; abundance: few; d_gene: .; j_gene: TRBJ2-4; CDR3nt: TGTGCCAGCGGATCCGGGACCGCAGCCATTCAGTACTTC; CDR3aa: CASGSGTAAIQYF
v_gene: TRBV20-1; abundance: once; d_gene: .; j_gene: TRBJ2-1; CDR3nt: TGCAGTGCTAGTTTGAGTACCTCCTACAATGAGCAGTTCTTC; CDR3aa: CSASLSTSYNEQFF
v_gene: TRBV15; abundance: .; d_gene: .; j_gene: TRBJ1-2; CDR3nt: TGTGCCACCAGCAGGGAACAGGGTTTGGGTGGCTACACCTTC; CDR3aa: CATSREQGLGGYTF
v_gene: TRBV10-3; abundance: once; d_gene: .; j_gene: TRBJ2-6; CDR3nt: TGTGCCATCAGGCCCGGGGCTGGGGCCAACGTCCTGACTTTC; CDR3aa: CAIRPGAGANVLTF
v_gene: TRBV5-4; abundance: .; d_gene: TRBD2; j_gene: TRBJ2-1; CDR3nt: TGTGCCAGCAAAGATCGGGGGGGGCGCCAGCAGTTCTTC; CDR3aa: CASKDRGGRQQFF
v_gene: TRBV12-5; abundance: .; d_gene: .; j_gene: TRBJ1-2; CDR3nt: TGTGCTAGTGGTTTGGCCTACAGTCCCCCCTATGGCTACACCTTC; CDR3aa: CASGLAYSPPYGYTF
v_gene: TRBV9; abundance: .; d_gene: .; j_gene: TRBJ1-2; CDR3nt: TGTGCCAGCAGCGTAAGGGGTAACTATGGCTACACCTTC; CDR3aa: CASSVRGNYGYTF
v_gene: TRBV5-1; abundance: .; d_gene: .; j_gene: TRBJ1-4; CDR3nt: TGCGCCAGCAGGGGCAGCACCTCTAATGAAAAACTGTTTTTT; CDR3aa: CASRGSTSNEKLFF
v_gene: TRBV4-1; abundance: .; d_gene: .; j_gene: TRBJ1-2; CDR3nt: TGCGCCAGCAGCCAAGATTCGACAAGGGATCGATACTATAACTATGGCTACACCTTC; CDR3aa: CASSQDSTRDRYYNYGYTF
v_gene: TRBV7-2; abundance: .; d_gene: .; j_gene: TRBJ1-5; CDR3nt: TGTGCCAGCAGCGTGGCAGTCAATCAGCCCCAGCATTTT; CDR3aa: CASSVAVNQPQHF
v_gene: TRBV7-2; abundance: .; d_gene: .; j_gene: TRBJ1-4; CDR3nt: TGTGCCAGCAGTCCCCCAAGCCATGCGAAACTGTTTTTT; CDR3aa: CASSPPSHAKLFF
v_gene: TRBV30; abundance: .; d_gene: .; j_gene: TRBJ2-5; CDR3nt: TGTGCCTGGAAACCCGCGGGCGGTACCTGGACCCAGTACTTC; CDR3aa: CAWKPAGGTWTQYF
v_gene: TRBV9; abundance: .; d_gene: TRBD2; j_gene: TRBJ2-1; CDR3nt: TGTGCCAGCAGCCCGGGACTAGCGGGAAATGAGCAGTTCTTC; CDR3aa: CASSPGLAGNEQFF
v_gene: TRBV6-5; abundance: .; d_gene: .; j_gene: TRBJ1-1; CDR3nt: TGTGCCAGCAGTCCCCCGGGCGTCAACACTGAAGCTTTCTTT; CDR3aa: CASSPPGVNTEAFF
v_gene: TRBV5-1; abundance: few; d_gene: .; j_gene: TRBJ1-2; CDR3nt: TGCGCCAGCAGCTACGCCGATACAGGGTATGATGGCTACACCTTC; CDR3aa: CASSYADTGYDGYTF